The 24 T cell receptor beta chains presented below share a single source sample, sequenced in a study of blood T cell repertoires in COVID-19. Produced via immunoSEQ multiplex PCR; TCRdb's table is partial and in-frame only. The data contain some 100,000 clones, around 80% of them seen just once; the ten biggest clones take up 2% to 3%. Sequencing was performed on peripheral blood. These receptors all come from a middle-aged man with acute or convalescent COVID-19.

This clone occurred once. The chain combines TRBV3-1 (or the pseudogene TRBV3-2) with TRBJ1-3; D unresolved. The CDR3 consists of 15 residues. Germline V CDR1 and CDR2: LGHDT, YNNKEL (reference sequence). The V end lost 1 base, the J end lost 0 bases, and 7 bases lay between the germline ends. The chain's CDR3 is CASSQGQSSGNTIYF. CDR3 DNA sequence: TGTGCCAGCAGCCAAGGACAAAGCTCTGGAAACACCATATATTTT.

This chain uses TRBV7-2 with TRBJ1-5, with no clear D. Per the germline V gene, CDR1 is SGHTA and CDR2 is FQGNSA. V lost 1 base, J lost 1 base, and 11 bases lay in between. CDR3 length: 16 amino acids. For the CDR3, the DNA is TGTGCCAGCAGCTTAGGGGGAGTGACAAGCAATCAGCCCCAGCATTTT. Translating gives CASSLGGVTSNQPQHF.

The V and J genes are TRBV27 and TRBJ1-2; maybe TRBD1 (6 bases). This CDR3 comprises 13 residues. Germline CDR1 and CDR2: MNHEY and SMNVEV (reference sequence). The V end was cut by 3 bases, the J end by 4 bases, with 9 bases between. CDR3 sequence (DNA): TGTGCCAGCAGTTTGGGGGCCCGCTATGGCTACACCTTC. Amino acid sequence: CASSLGARYGYTF.

V gene TRBV28 combines with J gene TRBJ2-1; TRBD2 matches 13 bases. CDR1 is MDHEN, CDR2 SYDVKM, per germline. CDR3 size: 16 residues. The V segment lost 3 bases and the J segment 8 bases; nucleotides outside the gene matches: 7. This CDR3 reads CASSLTGTSGVYEQFF. The CDR3 bases are TGTGCCAGCAGTTTGACCGGGACTAGCGGGGTGTATGAGCAGTTCTTC.

The chain carries TRBV5-4 and TRBJ2-1, with TRBD2 identical over 10 bases. The V gene end was trimmed by 4 bases and the J gene end by 0 bases; junction bases not matched to a gene: 4. In germline, CDR1 is SGHNT, CDR2 YYREEE (reference sequence). The CDR3 runs 16 residues. CDR3 coding DNA: TGTGCCAGCAGCGTTGCTAGCGGGAGCTCCTACAATGAGCAGTTCTTC. Translated: CASSVASGSSYNEQFF.

The genes are TRBV27 and TRBJ1-5; no clear D. This CDR3 contains 15 residues. Per the germline V gene, CDR1 is MNHEY and CDR2 is SMNVEV (reference sequence). V gave up 5 bases and J gave up 0 bases, with 11 bases separating them. The CDR3 DNA is TGTGCCAGCAGTCTAACTGCGCATAGCAATCAGCCCCAGCATTTT. Protein: CASSLTAHSNQPQHF.

This rearrangement joins TRBV10-3 to TRBJ1-1; D is possibly TRBD1 (6 bases). Germline values: CDR1 ENHRY, CDR2 SYGVKD. V lost 7 bases, J lost 1 base, and 10 bases lay in between. CDR3 length: 13 residues. CDR3 amino acids: CAINRDENTEAFF. As DNA, the CDR3 is TGTGCCATCAACAGGGACGAGAACACTGAAGCTTTCTTT.

The chain's CDR3 is CSGKTSGSSSYNEQFF. The CDR3 nucleotides are TGCAGCGGGAAGACTAGCGGGTCAAGCTCCTACAATGAGCAGTTCTTC. The chain recombines TRBV29-1 with TRBJ2-1; 10 nucleotides match TRBD2. V was pared by 7 bases and J by 0 bases, with 9 bases of the junction left unmatched. The CDR3 length is 16 residues. Germline V gives CDR1 SQVTM, CDR2 ANQGSEA.

A single count supports this clone. This chain uses TRBV5-1 with TRBJ1-4; possible D gene TRBD1, 5 bases. The CDR3 runs to 15 residues. Per the germline V gene, CDR1 is SGHRS and CDR2 is YFSETQ. V dropped 4 bases and J dropped 4 bases, with 14 bases sitting between them. The CDR3 is CASSISGQGNEKLFF. CDR3 sequence (DNA): TGCGCCAGCAGCATTTCGGGTCAGGGTAATGAAAAACTGTTTTTT.

The chain is built from TRBV29-1 and TRBJ1-5; D possibly corresponds to TRBD1 (6 bases). The V and J ends lost 4 bases and 1 base respectively, with 8 bases between them. Germline CDR1 SQVTM, CDR2 ANQGSEA. CDR3 size: 13 residues. CDR3 amino acids: CSVVQGSNQPQHF. The CDR3 region has the DNA TGCAGCGTTGTTCAGGGGAGCAATCAGCCCCAGCATTTT.

The chain employs TRBV29-1 and TRBJ2-3, with 7 nucleotides matching TRBD1. Germline assignment: CDR1 SQVTM and CDR2 ANQGSEA. Trimming cost V 4 bases and J 4 bases; bases outside gene matches: 5. This CDR3 contains 13 residues. DNA of the CDR3: TGCAGCGTTGGAAACAGGGGACCAGATACGCAGTATTTT. Encoded protein: CSVGNRGPDTQYF.

Note on this clone: This same CDR3 is encoded by further DNA sequences in the sample. The V and J genes are TRBV19 and TRBJ2-6; no definite D call. The CDR3 contains 16 residues. Trimming took off 1 base at V and 0 bases at J, with 7 bases between the two ends. Germline CDR1 is LNHDA and CDR2 is SQIVND (reference sequence). CDR3 nucleotide sequence: TGTGCCAGTAGTATAGTCGCAGGCTCTGGGGCCAACGTCCTGACTTTC. This gives the protein CASSIVAGSGANVLTF.

This chain links TRBV24-1 with TRBJ2-3; weak D call: TRBD1 (5 bases). Trimming removed 3 bases from V and 4 bases from J, with 19 bases in between. CDR3 size: 17 residues. CDR1 and CDR2 (germline): KGHDR, SFDVKD. The CDR3 here is CATSDTPKDSGSDTQYF. As DNA, the CDR3 is TGTGCCACCAGTGATACCCCGAAAGACAGTGGATCAGATACGCAGTATTTT.

This clone was counted a few times. The chain carries TRBV4-1 and TRBJ2-1; 11 nucleotides match TRBD2. Germline lookup yields CDR1 MGHRA and CDR2 YSYEKL. With V trimmed by 1 base and J by 5 bases, 4 bases remained unmatched. CDR3 length: 16 amino acids. CDR3 protein: CASSQAGTSGNNEQFF. DNA of the CDR3: TGCGCCAGCAGCCAAGCGGGGACTAGCGGAAACAATGAGCAGTTCTTC.

This chain uses TRBV7-9 with TRBJ2-2; no definite D call. The CDR3 is made up of 12 amino acids. Germline loops: CDR1 SEHNR, CDR2 FQNEAQ (reference sequence). Trimming cost V 11 bases and J 6 bases, with 13 bases left between them. The CDR3 loop is CAFDNVAGELFF. As DNA, the CDR3 is TGTGCCTTTGACAACGTGGCCGGGGAGCTGTTTTTT.

The chain joins TRBV25-1 to TRBJ2-5, with D unclear. There are 14 residues in the CDR3. The V end lost 3 bases, the J end lost 2 bases, and 10 bases lay between the germline ends. CDR1 is MGHDK, CDR2 SYGVNS, per germline. CDR3 loop: CASSDTSYQETQYF. DNA for the CDR3: TGTGCCAGCAGTGATACTTCCTATCAAGAGACCCAGTACTTC. The full variable domain, with the rest looked up from reference TRBV25-1 and TRBJ2-5, is EADIYQTPRYLVIGTGKKITLECSQTMGHDKMYWYQQDPGMELHLIHYSYGVNSTEKGDLSSESTVSRIRTEHFPLTLESARPSHTSQYLCASSDTSYQETQYFGPGTRLLVL.

This chain uses TRBV12-3 or TRBV12-4 with TRBJ2-7; TRBD1 matches at 8 bases. V dropped 5 bases and J dropped 6; count of bases not matched to a gene: 3. The CDR3 is made up of 12 amino acids. This CDR3 reads CASSETGAEQYF. The CDR3 DNA is TGTGCCAGCAGTGAGACAGGGGCCGAGCAGTACTTC.

V is TRBV19 and J is TRBJ2-3; D is ambiguous. This CDR3 has 16 residues. Trimming stripped 4 bases from V and 0 bases from J, with 14 bases between. Germline V gene sequence: CDR1 LNHDA, CDR2 SQIVND (reference sequence). Written as DNA, the CDR3 is TGTGCCAGTAGTACTTCGGTAGCCGGCAGCACAGATACGCAGTATTTT. Its protein is CASSTSVAGSTDTQYF. Complete variable domain (other parts from reference TRBV19 and TRBJ2-3): DGGITQSPKYLFRKEGQNVTLSCEQNLNHDAMYWYRQDPGQGLRLIYYSQIVNDFQKGDIAEGYSVSREKKESFPLTVTSAQKNPTAFYLCASSTSVAGSTDTQYFGPGTRLTVL.

The V gene is TRBV6-2 or TRBV6-3, the J gene TRBJ2-3; TRBD2 agrees at 12 bases. The CDR3 loop spans 19 amino acids. CDR1 and CDR2 from the germline V gene are MNHEY and SVGEGT. V gave up 0 bases and J gave up 0 bases; unmatched junction bases: 7. The CDR3 DNA reads TGTGCCAGCAGTTACTCTTCCGCGGGGACTAGCGGGAGCACAGATACGCAGTATTTT. Encoded protein: CASSYSSAGTSGSTDTQYF.

This clone has only a few counts. V usage is TRBV27 and J usage is TRBJ1-2; the D is unclear. CDR1 MNHEY and CDR2 SMNVEV come from the germline V gene (reference sequence). V lost 5 bases to trimming and J lost 8 bases, with 12 bases between them. The CDR3 sequence is 12 residues long. CDR3 DNA: TGTGCCAGCAGTCCGGGGTCCGGAGGCTACACCTTC. It specifies CASSPGSGGYTF.

The chain links TRBV7-8 to TRBJ1-2; TRBD1 is a possible D gene (5 bases). CDR1 is SGHVS, CDR2 FQNEAQ, per germline. Deletions cut 1 base from V and 2 bases from J, with 14 bases between. This CDR3 region has 16 residues. The CDR3 loop reads CASSLVGGVSNYGYTF. CDR3 sequence (DNA): TGTGCCAGCAGCTTAGTGGGGGGTGTGTCCAACTATGGCTACACCTTC.

The chain couples TRBV6-5 to TRBJ1-2; 8 nucleotides line up with TRBD1. Trimming at V came to 6 bases and at J to 4 bases, leaving 7 bases not matched to a gene. The CDR3 covers 14 residues. Germline V CDR1 and CDR2: MNHEY, SVGAGI. The CDR3 loop reads CASRTGGVGYGYTF. The CDR3 DNA follows: TGTGCCAGCAGAACAGGGGGAGTGGGCTATGGCTACACCTTC.

The chain recombines TRBV9 with TRBJ2-7; no clear D. Germline CDR1 and CDR2: SGDLS and YYNGEE. Trimming removed 0 bases from V and 5 bases from J, with 9 bases in between. CDR3 length: 13 residues. CDR3 sequence (DNA): TGTGCCAGCAGCGTAGAGTTGGGCAACGAGCAGTACTTC. Translated: CASSVELGNEQYF.

This clone occurred a few times. This rearrangement joins TRBV2 to TRBJ2-2, with 7 bases identical to TRBD2. The trim removed 5 bases at V and 4 bases at J, leaving 7 bases unmatched. Germline V gives CDR1 SNHLY, CDR2 FYNNEI. CDR3 length: 15 residues. CDR3 residues: CASSPSGGGTGELFF. The CDR3, as DNA: TGTGCCAGCAGTCCTAGCGGAGGCGGCACCGGGGAGCTGTTTTTT. Combining the CDR3 with reference TRBV2 and TRBJ2-2 gives the whole variable domain EPEVTQTPSHQVTQMGQEVILRCVPISNHLYFYWYRQILGQKVEFLVSFYNNEISEKSEIFDDQFSVERPDGSNFTLKIRSTKLEDSAMYFCASSPSGGGTGELFFGEGSRLTVL.